The next 32 T cell receptor beta chains were all read from a single sample in a study of CD8+CD57+ T cells in acquired aplastic anemia. It was patients with CD8+CD57+ cell expansion by flow cytometry who were chosen for sequencing. Genomic DNA served as template for TCR beta VDJ and CDR3 profiling. MiXCR, run by TCRdb on the reads, gives a single entry per CDR3 protein. The sample has just over 150,000 distinct CDR3 sequences; roughly 50% are singletons. The sequenced sample was sorted CD4+, CD8+, or CD8+CD57+ T cells (not recorded which) from PBMCs. The source is a human donor with aplastic anemia.

The chain employs TRBV29-1 and TRBJ1-3, with no clear D. Germline V gene lookup returns CDR1 SQVTM and CDR2 ANQGSEA. The CDR3 totals 17 residues. The V and J ends lost 4 bases and 4 bases respectively, with 23 bases between them. The CDR3 nucleotides are TGCAGCGTTGTGCGAGGTACCACCGAAGGCGGAGGAAACACCATATATTTT. It encodes CSVVRGTTEGGGNTIYF.

This clonotype has at least ten counts. The chain uses TRBV20-1 and TRBJ2-3, with 7 bases identical to TRBD1. This CDR3 comprises 17 residues. CDR1 and CDR2 from the germline V gene are DFQATT and SNEGSKA (reference sequence). The junction had 15 bases not matched to a gene; V was cut back by 4 bases and J by 2 bases. The CDR3: CSATRTGEFAHTDTQYF. CDR3 nucleotide sequence: TGCAGTGCTACGCGGACAGGCGAATTTGCCCACACAGATACGCAGTATTTT.

This clonotype was seen a few times. The chain combines TRBV24-1 with TRBJ2-7, with D unresolved. Trimming removed 1 base at V and 0 bases at J, with 9 bases between. The CDR3 length is 15 residues. CDR1 KGHDR and CDR2 SFDVKD come from the germline V gene. CDR3 sequence: CATSDLKGNSYEQYF. In nucleotides, the CDR3 is TGTGCCACCAGTGATTTAAAGGGTAACTCCTACGAGCAGTACTTC.

This clonotype was observed at least ten times. The V gene is TRBV9, the J gene TRBJ2-1; D may match TRBD1 or TRBD2 (5 bases each). The CDR3 has 11 amino acids. V was shortened by 4 bases and J by 13 bases, with 12 bases between the two germline ends. CDR1 and CDR2 from the germline V gene are SGDLS and YYNGEE. The CDR3 loop reads CASSPGTSQFF. The CDR3 DNA is TGTGCCAGCAGCCCCGGGACGAGTCAGTTCTTC. Full variable domain (rest looked up from reference TRBV9 and TRBJ2-1): DSGVTQTPKHLITATGQRVTLRCSPRSGDLSVYWYQQSLDQGLQFLIQYYNGEERAKGNILERFSAQQFPDLHSELNLSSLELGDSALYFCASSPGTSQFFGPGTRLTVL.

This clonotype was detected only once. An end of the junction differs from the germline gene, which may be a read error. The V gene is TRBV10-3, the J gene TRBJ1-4; TRBD1 might be the D (5 bases). From germline, CDR1 is ENHRY and CDR2 SYGVKD. The CDR3 extends over 15 amino acids. The CDR3 DNA sequence: TGTGCCAGCAGTGAATCGGGGGTGGGTTCTGAAAAACTGTTTTTT. Protein sequence: CASSESGVGSEKLFF.

The V call is TRBV2, the J call TRBJ1-2; tentative D call: TRBD1 (6 bases). CDR1 and CDR2 from the germline V gene are SNHLY and FYNNEI. This CDR3 is built from 15 residues. V shed 2 bases and J shed 1 base, with 11 bases lying between them. The CDR3 reads CASSERGDNNYGYTF. CDR3 coding DNA: TGTGCCAGCAGTGAAAGGGGGGACAATAACTATGGCTACACCTTC.

The chain combines TRBV9 with TRBJ2-1; TRBD2 matches 11 bases. V shed 1 base and J 4 bases; nucleotides not matched to a gene: 10. The CDR3 length is 18 residues. Germline V gene sequence: CDR1 SGDLS, CDR2 YYNGEE. The CDR3 sequence is CASSVRGTSGQGYNEQFF. In DNA form, the CDR3 reads TGTGCCAGCAGCGTAAGGGGGACTAGCGGACAGGGGTACAATGAGCAGTTCTTC.

V and J are TRBV19 and TRBJ1-1, with 8 bases matching TRBD1. CDR3 length: 14 residues. V shed 4 bases and J 5 bases; nucleotides not matched to a gene: 6. Germline V gene data show CDR1 as LNHDA and CDR2 as SQIVND (reference sequence). CDR3 amino acids: CASSTTGVGTEAFF. The DNA for the CDR3 is TGTGCCAGTAGTACGACAGGGGTGGGTACTGAAGCTTTCTTT.

This clonotype has a count of ten or more. V and J are TRBV12-3 or TRBV12-4 and TRBJ2-1, with D maybe TRBD2 (6 bases). Trimming took off 2 bases at V and 7 bases at J, with 18 bases between the two ends. The CDR3 loop spans 16 amino acids. The CDR3 coding sequence is TGTGCCAGCAGTTTATCCCCGACTAGTCCCACTAATGAGCAGTTCTTC. This gives the protein CASSLSPTSPTNEQFF.

Only a few counts were recorded for this clonotype. The CDR3 sequence: CASSSGTGGVTIYF. The CDR3 coding sequence is TGTGCCAGCAGTTCGGGGACAGGGGGCGTCACCATATATTTT. The chain carries TRBV28 and TRBJ1-3; 12 nucleotides line up with TRBD1. Germline assignment: CDR1 MDHEN and CDR2 SYDVKM. This CDR3 spans 14 amino acids. Unmatched junction bases numbered 4, after V lost 4 bases and J lost 9 bases.

The chain employs TRBV11-1 and TRBJ1-6; no clear D. Germline lookup yields CDR1 SGHAT and CDR2 FQDESV (reference sequence). Trimming removed 5 bases from V and 6 bases from J, with 17 bases in between. The CDR3 has 16 residues. CDR3 DNA: TGTGCCAGCAGCCCTGATACCACGAATTTTAATTCACCCCTCCACTTT. It specifies CASSPDTTNFNSPLHF.

The chain combines TRBV29-1 with TRBJ1-1; D is ambiguous. Germline CDR1 reads SQVTM; CDR2 reads ANQGSEA. V lost 8 bases, J lost 10 bases, and 23 bases lay in between. This CDR3 region has 13 residues. DNA for the CDR3: TGCAGCATGGCATGGGGTTTTAGGCGTCGAGCTTTCTTT. Translation: CSMAWGFRRRAFF. Full variable domain (rest looked up from reference TRBV29-1 and TRBJ1-1): SAVISQKPSRDICQRGTSLTIQCQVDSQVTMMFWYRQQPGQSLTLIATANQGSEATYESGFVIDKFPISRPNLTFSTLTVSNMSPEDSSIYLCSMAWGFRRRAFFGQGTRLTVV.

V usage is TRBV20-1 and J usage is TRBJ1-5; 7 bases map to TRBD1. The germline gives CDR1 DFQATT, CDR2 SNEGSKA (reference sequence). With 5 bases clipped from V and 4 bases from J, the junction kept 8 bases outside the gene matches. CDR3 length equals 14 residues. Written as DNA, the CDR3 is TGCAGTGCTGGGACAGCAAACTCGAATCAGCCCCAGCATTTT. Its protein is CSAGTANSNQPQHF.

Many counts were recorded for this clonotype. The rearrangement uses TRBV9 and TRBJ1-5, with 7 bases aligning to TRBD1. The CDR3 is made up of 15 amino acids. Germline V gene data show CDR1 as SGDLS and CDR2 as YYNGEE. V dropped 4 bases and J dropped 3; count of bases not matched to a gene: 7. The CDR3 coding sequence is TGTGCCAGCAGCCAAGACGGACAGGACAATCAGCCCCAGCATTTT. Translated: CASSQDGQDNQPQHF.

This clonotype was found a few times. The CDR3 here is CASSVGLAGDVDTQYF. Here the CDR3 DNA reads TGTGCCAGCAGCGTGGGACTAGCGGGAGATGTGGATACGCAGTATTTT. The V and J genes are TRBV3-1 and TRBJ2-3; 14 nucleotides line up with TRBD2. The germline V gene has CDR1 LGHDT and CDR2 YNNKEL (reference sequence). The junction had 7 bases not matched to a gene; V was cut back by 5 bases and J by 6 bases. The CDR3 consists of 16 residues.

This clonotype came up many times. The V and J genes are TRBV20-1 and TRBJ1-5; D gene uncertain. Germline assignment: CDR1 DFQATT and CDR2 SNEGSKA (reference sequence). Trimming removed 3 bases from V and 7 bases from J, with 16 bases in between. The CDR3 is made up of 14 amino acids. The CDR3 nucleotides are TGCAGTGCTAGCGTACTACACGATCGGCAGCCCCAGCATTTT. Residues: CSASVLHDRQPQHF.

This clonotype was picked up many times. This sequence joins TRBV19 and TRBJ2-1, with 7 bases that match TRBD1. Trimming removed 6 bases from V and 4 bases from J; junction bases left unmatched: 3. Germline V gene data show CDR1 as LNHDA and CDR2 as SQIVND (reference sequence). This CDR3 spans 13 amino acids. In DNA, the CDR3 is TGTGCCAGTAGCCCGGGACAGTACAATGAGCAGTTCTTC. As protein: CASSPGQYNEQFF.

This clonotype was picked up many times. This chain joins TRBV6-1 and TRBJ2-3; D ambiguous. Germline V gives CDR1 MNHNS, CDR2 SASEGT. The CDR3 has 11 amino acids. Between the trimmed V and J ends, which lost 7 bases and 2 bases, there was a span of 4 bases. The CDR3 is CASIHTDTQYF. The CDR3 nucleotides read TGTGCCAGCATTCACACAGATACGCAGTATTTT.

This chain links TRBV24-1 with TRBJ1-2; D call uncertain. Germline assignment: CDR1 KGHDR and CDR2 SFDVKD. V was clipped by 11 bases and J by 6 bases, with 15 bases between them. The CDR3 contains 12 residues. The DNA of the CDR3 is TGTGCCATCCATGAGACTTTCCATGGCTACACCTTC. This translates into CAIHETFHGYTF.

The chain recombines TRBV30 with TRBJ2-5; 9 bases fit TRBD2. CDR3 length: 16 amino acids. Germline CDR1 is GTSNPN and CDR2 is SVGIG (reference sequence). V was pared by 2 bases and J by 3 bases, with 10 bases of the junction left unmatched. CDR3 coding DNA: TGTGCCTGGAGTTCCCCCGGCCTAGCGGGAAAAGAGACCCAGTACTTC. Translated: CAWSSPGLAGKETQYF.

The chain has TRBV3-1 and TRBJ2-1, with D perhaps assigned TRBD1 or TRBD2 (5 bases each). CDR3 size: 15 residues. The germline V and J ends were trimmed by 1 base and 6 bases, with 13 bases remaining between them. Germline V gene sequence: CDR1 LGHDT, CDR2 YNNKEL (reference sequence). This CDR3 is CASSQGGPGPNEQFF. The DNA for the CDR3 is TGTGCCAGCAGCCAAGGAGGGCCGGGACCCAATGAGCAGTTCTTC.

This clonotype was recorded only once. The chain recombines TRBV3-1 with TRBJ2-7; 11 bases align to TRBD2. The CDR3 contains 15 residues. The germline gives CDR1 LGHDT, CDR2 YNNKEL (reference sequence). The V segment lost 4 bases and the J segment 1 base; nucleotides outside the gene matches: 3. The CDR3 protein is CASSPGLAASYEQYF. As DNA, the CDR3 is TGTGCCAGCAGCCCGGGACTAGCGGCTTCCTACGAGCAGTACTTC.

The chain uses TRBV4-2 and TRBJ2-5, with no clear D. V was trimmed by 0 bases and J by 2 bases, leaving 13 bases between them. The CDR3 length is 16 residues. Germline V lookup: CDR1 LGHNA, CDR2 YNFKEQ. For the CDR3, the DNA is TGTGCCAGCAGCCAAGATCTGCAGGCGCTACAAGAGACCCAGTACTTC. Translation gives CASSQDLQALQETQYF.

Many counts were recorded for this clonotype. The CDR3 sequence is CASSKGPQDTEAFF. The CDR3 bases are TGTGCCAGCAGCAAAGGTCCCCAGGACACTGAAGCTTTCTTT. The chain uses TRBV7-9 and TRBJ1-1; D call uncertain. V was trimmed by 5 bases and J by 3 bases, leaving 13 bases between them. The CDR3 loop spans 14 amino acids. CDR1 SEHNR and CDR2 FQNEAQ come from the germline V gene (reference sequence).

The chain joins TRBV12-3 or TRBV12-4 to TRBJ1-2, with TRBD1 matching 9 bases. The CDR3 covers 15 residues. The V segment lost 5 bases and the J segment 1 base; nucleotides outside the gene matches: 5. The CDR3 DNA is TGTGCCAGCAGTCAAAGGACAGGGGATAACTATGGCTACACCTTC. Translation: CASSQRTGDNYGYTF.

V gene TRBV29-1 combines with J gene TRBJ1-2; unclear D gene. V dropped 7 bases and J dropped 5 bases, with 17 bases sitting between them. The CDR3 length is 13 residues. Germline V gives CDR1 SQVTM, CDR2 ANQGSEA. In DNA form, the CDR3 reads TGCAGCGGAGTGGGAGGTTTTGAGTATGGCTACACCTTC. This codes for CSGVGGFEYGYTF.

V and J are TRBV29-1 and TRBJ1-4; weak D call: TRBD1 (5 bases). The germline gives CDR1 SQVTM, CDR2 ANQGSEA. The CDR3 loop spans 13 amino acids. Deletions cut 8 bases from V and 5 bases from J, with 15 bases between. The CDR3 coding sequence is TGCAGCATTTTGGGACTGCAAAATGAAAAACTGTTTTTT. Its translation is CSILGLQNEKLFF.

The chain uses TRBV7-3 and TRBJ1-6; D is unclear. This CDR3 spans 17 amino acids. V was pared by 0 bases and J by 1 base, with 10 bases between. CDR1 is SGHTA, CDR2 FQGTGA, per germline. CDR3 loop: CASSLTGVGSYNSPLHF. The CDR3 DNA is TGTGCCAGCAGCTTAACTGGTGTGGGGTCCTATAATTCACCCCTCCACTTT.

Concerning this clonotype: Here the CDR3 omits its conserved ending phenylalanine or tryptophan, so a read error is the likely source. The J gene is TRBJ2-1, the V gene TRBV12-3 or TRBV12-4; TRBD2 matches 12 bases. J gave up 6 bases and V 3 bases, and 3 bases lay outside the gene matches. This CDR3 has 15 residues. CDR3 DNA: TGTGCCAGCAGTTTGGGACTAGCGGGTGGCAATGAGCAGTTCCTC. Amino acids: CASSLGLAGGNEQFL.

The gene calls are TRBV5-1 and TRBJ2-2; D perhaps matches TRBD2 (6 bases). Germline loops: CDR1 SGHRS, CDR2 YFSETQ. This CDR3 is built from 15 residues. The germline V and J ends were trimmed by 6 bases and 4 bases, with 16 bases remaining between them. Written as DNA, the CDR3 is TGCGCCAGCACCTGGAAATCGGGAGTCACCGGGGAGCTGTTTTTT. The encoded protein is CASTWKSGVTGELFF.

The rearrangement joins TRBV14 to TRBJ1-1; D uncertain. The CDR3 consists of 11 residues. Germline loops: CDR1 SGHDN, CDR2 FVKESK. The V end lost 11 bases, the J end lost 0 bases, and 7 bases lay between the germline ends. In nucleotides, the CDR3 is TGTGCCTACGACATGAACACTGAAGCTTTCTTT. It yields the protein CAYDMNTEAFF.

This clonotype has only a few counts. The chain couples TRBV11-3 to TRBJ2-1; D is ambiguous. V gave up 3 bases and J gave up 9 bases, with 15 bases separating them. The CDR3 is 14 amino acids. Germline V gives CDR1 SGHNT, CDR2 YENEEA. The CDR3 spells CASSFLGLTGEQFF. CDR3 nucleotides: TGTGCCAGCAGCTTTCTAGGTCTGACGGGTGAGCAGTTCTTC.